Each of the 20 T cell receptor beta chains below was sequenced from the same sample in a study of shared clonotypes between healthy human individuals. Only CD45RO-negative cells positively selected for CCR7 counted as naive CD8 cells, so terminally differentiated effector memory CD45RA+ cells were excluded. Repertoires were generated with immunoSEQ multiplex PCR, while TCRdb's copy carries only in-frame clones and drops some. Among fewer than 1 million clones, approximately 97% were seen once, and the ten largest hold about 0.25%. Sequencing used naive CD8+ T cells sorted from blood. Source of these receptors: a man between 25 and 39 years old in good health.

The rearrangement joins TRBV9 to TRBJ2-2; TRBD2 matches 9 bases. J was trimmed by 5 bases and V by 0 bases; bases with no gene match: 2. CDR1 is SGDLS, CDR2 YYNGEE, per germline. The CDR3 covers 15 residues. CDR3: CASSVEAGGTGELFF. The CDR3 coding sequence is TGTGCCAGCAGCGTAGAAGCGGGAGGAACCGGGGAGCTGTTTTTT.

The rearrangement joins TRBV5-6 to TRBJ2-7, with D possibly matching TRBD2 (6 bases). The germline V gene encodes CDR1 SGHDT and CDR2 YYEEEE. The CDR3 extends over 16 amino acids. The V end lost 4 bases, the J end lost 11 bases, and 28 bases lay between the germline ends. CDR3 residues: CASSPGQLHPTGEEYF. DNA for the CDR3: TGTGCCAGCAGCCCCGGACAATTACACCCTACTGGGGAGGAGTACTTC.

This clone has just one count. This chain links TRBV29-1 with TRBJ2-1; TRBD2 aligns across 13 bases. From germline, CDR1 is SQVTM and CDR2 ANQGSEA. Trimming at V came to 6 bases and at J to 3 bases, leaving 2 bases not matched to a gene. The CDR3 has 14 residues. The CDR3 reads CSVWTSGSYNEQFF. The CDR3 DNA is TGCAGCGTCTGGACTAGCGGGAGCTACAATGAGCAGTTCTTC.

Points on this clone: The same CDR3 is also encoded by other DNA sequences in this sample. The chain combines TRBV6-5 with TRBJ2-3; 9 nucleotides align to TRBD2. Per germline, CDR1 MNHEY and CDR2 SVGAGI. The CDR3 has 16 amino acids. Unmatched junction bases numbered 1, after V lost 0 bases and J lost 0 bases. The CDR3: CASSYSTSGSTDTQYF. DNA for the CDR3: TGTGCCAGCAGTTACTCTACTAGCGGGAGCACAGATACGCAGTATTTT.

The chain carries TRBV19 and TRBJ2-7, with D possibly being TRBD2 (6 bases). Per the germline V gene, CDR1 is LNHDA and CDR2 is SQIVND (reference sequence). Trimming stripped 1 base from V and 6 bases from J, with 13 bases between. This CDR3 is 14 amino acids long. CDR3 DNA sequence: TGTGCCAGTAGTATAGCCGGGAGATCCCCCGAGCAGTACTTC. Translating it yields CASSIAGRSPEQYF.

This chain uses TRBV27 with TRBJ2-7; TRBD1 is a possible D gene (5 bases). The CDR3 is made up of 14 amino acids. Germline CDR1 reads MNHEY; CDR2 reads SMNVEV (reference sequence). V gave up 0 bases and J gave up 5 bases, with 11 bases separating them. CDR3 nucleotide sequence: TGTGCCAGCAGTTTATCCTCAGGGTATGACGAGCAGTACTTC. Translating it yields CASSLSSGYDEQYF.

The table lists this clone with a count of one. The J gene is TRBJ1-2, the V gene TRBV15; no clear D. Trimming cost V 8 bases and J 5 bases, with 18 bases left between them. Looked up from germline, CDR1 is LNHNV and CDR2 is YYDKDF (reference sequence). The CDR3 contains 14 residues. CDR3 coding DNA: TGTGCCACCGCACGAGGGCGGCTGGGGTATGGCTACACCTTC. Its protein is CATARGRLGYGYTF.

V usage is TRBV7-2 and J usage is TRBJ2-7, with unresolved D. The germline gives CDR1 SGHTA, CDR2 FQGNSA. The CDR3 is 14 amino acids. Deletions cut 4 bases from V and 0 bases from J, with 10 bases between. The CDR3 is CASSSPFHSYEQYF. DNA of the CDR3: TGTGCCAGCAGCTCACCCTTTCACTCCTACGAGCAGTACTTC. Complete variable domain (other parts from reference TRBV7-2 and TRBJ2-7): GAGVSQSPSNKVTEKGKDVELRCDPISGHTALYWYRQSLGQGLEFLIYFQGNSAPDKSGLPSDRFSAERTGGSVSTLTIQRTQQEDSAVYLCASSSPFHSYEQYFGPGTRLTVT.

The chain carries TRBV15 and TRBJ2-6, with no clear D. Germline values: CDR1 LNHNV, CDR2 YYDKDF (reference sequence). V shed 3 bases and J shed 0 bases, with 12 bases lying between them. The CDR3 covers 17 residues. CDR3 DNA sequence: TGTGCCACCAGCAGGGGCGTTAGGAGCTCTGGGGCCAACGTCCTGACTTTC. Its translation: CATSRGVRSSGANVLTF.

The chain has TRBV30 and TRBJ2-1; D might be TRBD1 (6 bases). V lost 0 bases to trimming and J lost 8 bases, with 11 bases between them. The germline CDR1 and CDR2 sequences are GTSNPN and SVGIG (reference sequence). The CDR3 runs to 13 residues. DNA for the CDR3: TGTGCCTGGAGTGTTAGGGGGTTCGATGAGCAGTTCTTC. It translates to CAWSVRGFDEQFF.

The gene calls are TRBV5-5 and TRBJ1-1; D unresolved. V shed 3 bases and J shed 0 bases, with 12 bases lying between them. The V gene's germline CDR1 is SGHKS and CDR2 YYEKEE (reference sequence). The CDR3 extends over 15 amino acids. The CDR3 DNA is TGTGCCAGCAGCTCTAAACTGACGTTGAACACTGAAGCTTTCTTT. It yields the protein CASSSKLTLNTEAFF. Combining the CDR3 with reference TRBV5-5 and TRBJ1-1 gives the whole variable domain DAGVTQSPTHLIKTRGQQVTLRCSPISGHKSVSWYQQVLGQGPQFIFQYYEKEERGRGNFPDRFSARQFPNYSSELNVNALLLGDSALYLCASSSKLTLNTEAFFGQGTRLTVV.

The V call is TRBV5-1, the J call TRBJ2-7, with 9 nucleotides matching TRBD2. The V and J ends lost 4 bases and 3 bases, in that order; junction bases with no gene match: 8. This CDR3 region has 15 residues. Germline V gene data show CDR1 as SGHRS and CDR2 as YFSETQ. In nucleotides, the CDR3 is TGCGCCAGCAGCAACGAGGCTAGCGGGGTCTACGAGCAGTACTTC. Residues: CASSNEASGVYEQYF.

The chain joins TRBV7-2 to TRBJ2-5; tentatively, D is TRBD2 (5 bases). The V and J ends lost 5 bases and 5 bases respectively, with 15 bases between them. The CDR3 contains 14 residues. CDR1 and CDR2 from the germline V gene are SGHTA and FQGNSA. The DNA for the CDR3 is TGTGCCAGCAGCCCCCGGGTTGCGGGCGAGACCCAGTACTTC. It encodes CASSPRVAGETQYF.

This clone was seen a handful of times. This sequence joins TRBV28 and TRBJ2-1, with D maybe TRBD2 (6 bases). CDR1 MDHEN and CDR2 SYDVKM come from the germline V gene. Trimming shortened V by 6 bases and J by 2 bases, and 11 bases separated the two germline ends. The length of the CDR3 is 14 residues. Here the CDR3 reads CASRSGTAYNEQFF. The CDR3 DNA reads as TGTGCCAGCAGGTCCGGGACTGCCTACAATGAGCAGTTCTTC. The whole variable domain, filled in from reference TRBV28 and TRBJ2-1, reads DVKVTQSSRYLVKRTGEKVFLECVQDMDHENMFWYRQDPGLGLRLIYFSYDVKMKEKGDIPEGYSVSREKKERFSLILESASTNQTSMYLCASRSGTAYNEQFFGPGTRLTVL.

The chain employs TRBV27 and TRBJ2-1; D unresolved. Germline V CDR1 and CDR2: MNHEY, SMNVEV (reference sequence). Between the trimmed V and J ends, which lost 5 bases and 1 base, there was a span of 9 bases. This CDR3 has 14 amino acids. CDR3 nucleotides: TGTGCCAGCAGTCCTGTTAGTTCCTACAATGAGCAGTTCTTC. This translates into CASSPVSSYNEQFF.

CDR3 nucleotide sequence: TGTGCCAGCAGTCCTCCCAACCTCGGGACAGGGACTTTGTACTTC. Translating it yields CASSPPNLGTGTLYF. The chain uses TRBV28 and TRBJ2-7, with TRBD1 identical over 9 bases. This CDR3 has 15 residues. The germline V gene encodes CDR1 MDHEN and CDR2 SYDVKM. Germline trimming cut 5 bases from V and 12 bases from J; bases unmatched to any gene: 17.

The rearrangement joins TRBV5-1 to TRBJ2-7, with unresolved D. The CDR3 has 15 residues. Trimming pared 3 bases from V and 2 bases from J, leaving 15 bases between. Germline loops: CDR1 SGHRS, CDR2 YFSETQ. The CDR3 loop reads CASSSHLIWPYEQYF. In DNA, the CDR3 is TGCGCCAGCAGCTCGCATTTAATATGGCCCTACGAGCAGTACTTC.

The chain is built from TRBV28 and TRBJ2-2; TRBD1 is a possible D gene (5 bases). This CDR3 region has 16 residues. Trimming removed 6 bases at V and 1 base at J, with 15 bases between. Germline V lookup: CDR1 MDHEN, CDR2 SYDVKM. This CDR3 is CASRLRQRLNTGELFF. CDR3 in DNA: TGTGCCAGCAGACTCAGACAGCGATTGAACACCGGGGAGCTGTTTTTT.

The gene calls are TRBV28 and TRBJ2-2; D remains unclear. V was trimmed by 8 bases and J by 5 bases, leaving 6 bases between them. The CDR3 contains 11 residues. Germline CDR1 MDHEN, CDR2 SYDVKM. CDR3: CASGPTGELFF. The CDR3 DNA is TGTGCCAGCGGACCTACCGGGGAGCTGTTTTTT.

This sequence joins TRBV5-4 and TRBJ2-7; a possible D gene is TRBD1 (6 bases). With 8 bases removed from V and 1 base from J, the gap between germline ends came to 13 bases. From germline, CDR1 is SGHNT and CDR2 YYREEE (reference sequence). This CDR3 is built from 13 residues. CDR3 sequence: CASSTGFSYEQYF. DNA of the CDR3: TGTGCCAGTAGTACAGGGTTTTCCTACGAGCAGTACTTC.